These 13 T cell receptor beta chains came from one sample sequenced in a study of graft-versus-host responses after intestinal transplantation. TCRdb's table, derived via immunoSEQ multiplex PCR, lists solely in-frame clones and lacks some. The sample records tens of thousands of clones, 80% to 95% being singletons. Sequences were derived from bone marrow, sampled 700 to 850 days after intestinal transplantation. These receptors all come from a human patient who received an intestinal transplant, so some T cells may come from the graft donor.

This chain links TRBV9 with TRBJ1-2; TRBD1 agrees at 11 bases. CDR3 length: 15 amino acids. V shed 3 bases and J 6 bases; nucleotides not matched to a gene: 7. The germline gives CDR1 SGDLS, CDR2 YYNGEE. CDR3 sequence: CASSASGTGGDGYTF. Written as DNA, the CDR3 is TGTGCCAGCAGCGCCTCCGGGACAGGGGGTGATGGCTACACCTTC.

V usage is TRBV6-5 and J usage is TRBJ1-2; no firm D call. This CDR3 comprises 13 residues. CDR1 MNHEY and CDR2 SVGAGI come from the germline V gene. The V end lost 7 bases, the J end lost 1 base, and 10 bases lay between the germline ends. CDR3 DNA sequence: TGTGCCAGCACTCCGGACGGTAACTATGGCTACACCTTC. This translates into CASTPDGNYGYTF.

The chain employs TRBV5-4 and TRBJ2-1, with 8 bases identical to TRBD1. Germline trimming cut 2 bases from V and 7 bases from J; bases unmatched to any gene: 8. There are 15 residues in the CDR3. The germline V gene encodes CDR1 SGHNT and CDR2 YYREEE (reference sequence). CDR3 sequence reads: CASSLVDRALNEQFF. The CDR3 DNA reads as TGTGCCAGCAGCTTAGTGGACAGGGCTTTGAATGAGCAGTTCTTC.

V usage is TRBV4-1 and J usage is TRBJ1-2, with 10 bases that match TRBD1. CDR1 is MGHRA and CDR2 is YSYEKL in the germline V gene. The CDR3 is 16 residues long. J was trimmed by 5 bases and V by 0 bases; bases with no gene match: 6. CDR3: CASSQDPGQGIYGYTF. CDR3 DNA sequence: TGCGCCAGCAGCCAAGACCCGGGACAGGGGATTTATGGCTACACCTTC.

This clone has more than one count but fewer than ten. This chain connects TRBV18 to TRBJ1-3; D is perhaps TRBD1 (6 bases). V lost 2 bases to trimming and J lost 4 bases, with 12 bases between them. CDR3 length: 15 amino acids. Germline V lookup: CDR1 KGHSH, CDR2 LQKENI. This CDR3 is CASSPGNREGNTIYF. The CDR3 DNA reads TGTGCCAGCTCACCAGGAAACAGGGAAGGAAACACCATATATTTT.

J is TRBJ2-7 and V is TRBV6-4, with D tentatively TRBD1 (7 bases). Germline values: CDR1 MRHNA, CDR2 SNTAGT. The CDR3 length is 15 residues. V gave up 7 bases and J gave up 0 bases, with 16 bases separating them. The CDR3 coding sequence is TGTGCCAGCAAATCCAGGGGGGAAAGCTCCTACGAGCAGTACTTC. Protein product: CASKSRGESSYEQYF.

The CDR3 DNA reads TGTGCCAGCAGCCAGACAGACAGGGTGCAAAACGAGCAGTACTTC. This gives the protein CASSQTDRVQNEQYF. The rearrangement links TRBV14 to TRBJ2-7, with 7 nucleotides matching TRBD1. The germline gives CDR1 SGHDN, CDR2 FVKESK. This CDR3 comprises 15 residues. The J segment lost 5 bases and the V segment lost 3 bases, leaving 10 bases of the junction unmatched.

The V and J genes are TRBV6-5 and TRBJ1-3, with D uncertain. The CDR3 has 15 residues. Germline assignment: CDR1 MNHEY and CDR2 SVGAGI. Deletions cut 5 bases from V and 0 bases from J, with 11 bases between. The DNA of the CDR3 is TGTGCCAGCAGTCCCCGGGCTAACTCTGGAAACACCATATATTTT. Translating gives CASSPRANSGNTIYF.

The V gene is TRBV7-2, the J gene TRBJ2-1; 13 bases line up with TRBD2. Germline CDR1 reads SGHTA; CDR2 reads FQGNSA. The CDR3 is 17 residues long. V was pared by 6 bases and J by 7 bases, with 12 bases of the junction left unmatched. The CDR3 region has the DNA TGTGCCAGCAGTTTAACTAGCGGGAGGGCCGTGAGAAATGAGCAGTTCTTC. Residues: CASSLTSGRAVRNEQFF.

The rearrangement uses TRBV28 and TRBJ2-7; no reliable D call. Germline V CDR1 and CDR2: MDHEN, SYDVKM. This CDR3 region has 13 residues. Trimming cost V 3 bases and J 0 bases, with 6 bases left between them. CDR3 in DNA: TGTGCCAGCAGTTTGTTGAGCTCCTACGAGCAGTACTTC. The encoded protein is CASSLLSSYEQYF.

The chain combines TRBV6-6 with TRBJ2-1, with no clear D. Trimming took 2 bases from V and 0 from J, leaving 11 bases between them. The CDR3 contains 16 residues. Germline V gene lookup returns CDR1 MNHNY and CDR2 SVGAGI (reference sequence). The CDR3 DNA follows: TGTGCCAGCAGTTACGGTTGGGGTAGCTCCTACAATGAGCAGTTCTTC. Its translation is CASSYGWGSSYNEQFF.

The CDR3 reads CASSLGSEQFF. DNA of the CDR3: TGTGCCAGCAGCTTGGGATCCGAGCAGTTCTTC. The chain has TRBV5-6 and TRBJ2-1; D is unclear. V was cut by 0 bases and J by 10 bases, with 5 bases left in between. The CDR3 length is 11 residues. CDR1 and CDR2 from the germline V gene are SGHDT and YYEEEE.

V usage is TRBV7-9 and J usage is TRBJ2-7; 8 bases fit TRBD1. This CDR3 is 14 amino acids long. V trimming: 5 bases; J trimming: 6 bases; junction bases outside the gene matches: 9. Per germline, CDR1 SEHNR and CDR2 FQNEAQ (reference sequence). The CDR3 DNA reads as TGTGCCAGCAGCGCCCGGACAGGGTCCCGCGAGCAGTACTTC. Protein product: CASSARTGSREQYF.